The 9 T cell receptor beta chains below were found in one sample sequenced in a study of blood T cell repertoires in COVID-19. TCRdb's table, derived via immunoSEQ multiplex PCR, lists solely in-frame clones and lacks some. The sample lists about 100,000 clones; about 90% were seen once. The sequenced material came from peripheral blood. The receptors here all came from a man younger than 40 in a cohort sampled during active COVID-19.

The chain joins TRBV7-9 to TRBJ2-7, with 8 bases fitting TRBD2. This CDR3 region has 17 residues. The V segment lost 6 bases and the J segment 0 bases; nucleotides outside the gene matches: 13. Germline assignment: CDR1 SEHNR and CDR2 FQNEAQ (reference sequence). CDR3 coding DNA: TGTGCCAGCAGGCCAGAAACCGGGGGGGAAAGCTCCTACGAGCAGTACTTC. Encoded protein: CASRPETGGESSYEQYF.

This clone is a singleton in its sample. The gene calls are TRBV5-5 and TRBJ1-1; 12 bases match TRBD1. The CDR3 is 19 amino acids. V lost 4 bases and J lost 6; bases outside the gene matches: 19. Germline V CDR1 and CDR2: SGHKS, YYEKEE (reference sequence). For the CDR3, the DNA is TGTGCCAGCAGCCCCCGAATGGGGACAGGGGGCCTTCAGCTGGCTGAAGCTTTCTTT. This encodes CASSPRMGTGGLQLAEAFF.

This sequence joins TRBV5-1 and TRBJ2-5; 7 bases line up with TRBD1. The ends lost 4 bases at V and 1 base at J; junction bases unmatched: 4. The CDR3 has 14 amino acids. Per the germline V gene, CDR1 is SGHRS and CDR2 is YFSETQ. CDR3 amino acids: CASSQRDSQETQYF. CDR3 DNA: TGCGCCAGCAGCCAGAGGGACAGCCAAGAGACCCAGTACTTC.

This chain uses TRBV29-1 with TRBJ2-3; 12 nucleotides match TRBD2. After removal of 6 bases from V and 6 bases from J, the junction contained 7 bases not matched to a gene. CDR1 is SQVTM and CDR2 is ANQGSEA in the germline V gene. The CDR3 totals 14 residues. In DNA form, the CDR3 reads TGCAGCGTATCACTAGCGGGGGGTGCGGATACGCAGTATTTT. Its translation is CSVSLAGGADTQYF.

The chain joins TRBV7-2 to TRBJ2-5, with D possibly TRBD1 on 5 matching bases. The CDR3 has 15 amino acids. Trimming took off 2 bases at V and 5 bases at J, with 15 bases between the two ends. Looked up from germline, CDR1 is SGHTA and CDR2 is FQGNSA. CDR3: CASSLRGPPGETQYF. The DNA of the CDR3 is TGTGCCAGCAGCTTAAGGGGCCCCCCTGGGGAGACCCAGTACTTC.

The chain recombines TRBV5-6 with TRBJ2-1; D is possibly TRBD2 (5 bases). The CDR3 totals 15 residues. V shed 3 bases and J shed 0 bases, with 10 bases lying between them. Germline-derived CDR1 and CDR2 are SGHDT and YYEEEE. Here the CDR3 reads CASSYGLSSYNEQFF. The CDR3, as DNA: TGTGCCAGCAGCTATGGACTTTCCTCCTACAATGAGCAGTTCTTC.

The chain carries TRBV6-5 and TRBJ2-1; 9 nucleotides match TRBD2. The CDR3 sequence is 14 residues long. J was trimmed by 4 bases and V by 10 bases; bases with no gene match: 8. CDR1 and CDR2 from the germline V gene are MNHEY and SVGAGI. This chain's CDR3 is CATRRGGLYNEQFF. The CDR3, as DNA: TGTGCCACCAGGCGGGGGGGCCTATACAATGAGCAGTTCTTC.

The CDR3 protein is CASTQTDYGYTF. DNA for the CDR3: TGTGCCAGCACTCAGACAGACTATGGCTACACCTTC. The chain recombines TRBV28 with TRBJ1-2, with D possibly matching TRBD1 (5 bases). CDR1 MDHEN and CDR2 SYDVKM come from the germline V gene. V gave up 7 bases and J gave up 3 bases, with 9 bases separating them. This CDR3 has 12 amino acids.

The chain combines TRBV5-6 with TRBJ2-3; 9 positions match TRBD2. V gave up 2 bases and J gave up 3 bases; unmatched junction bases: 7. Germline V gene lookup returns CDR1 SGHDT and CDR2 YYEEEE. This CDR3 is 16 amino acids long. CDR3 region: CASSFGSSGVTDTQYF. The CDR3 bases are TGTGCCAGCAGCTTTGGCTCTAGCGGGGTGACAGATACGCAGTATTTT.